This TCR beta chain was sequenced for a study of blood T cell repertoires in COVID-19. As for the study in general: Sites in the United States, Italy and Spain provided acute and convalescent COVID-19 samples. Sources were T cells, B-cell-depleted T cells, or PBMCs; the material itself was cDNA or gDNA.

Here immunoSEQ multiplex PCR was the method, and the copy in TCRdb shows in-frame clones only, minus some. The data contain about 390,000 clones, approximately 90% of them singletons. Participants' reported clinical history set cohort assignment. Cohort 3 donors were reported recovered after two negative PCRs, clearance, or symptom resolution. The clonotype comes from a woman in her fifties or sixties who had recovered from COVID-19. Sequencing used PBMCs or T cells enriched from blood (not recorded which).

CDR3 DNA: TGTGCCAGCAGCCGGGAGGGGGGCTCCCCGACCACTGAAGCTTTCTTT. This translates into CASSREGGSPTTEAFF. This chain links TRBV7-6 with TRBJ1-1, with TRBD1 as a possible D gene (6 bases). The CDR3 contains 16 residues. CDR1 is SGHVS, CDR2 FNYEAQ, per germline. V was clipped by 5 bases and J by 4 bases, with 20 bases between them.